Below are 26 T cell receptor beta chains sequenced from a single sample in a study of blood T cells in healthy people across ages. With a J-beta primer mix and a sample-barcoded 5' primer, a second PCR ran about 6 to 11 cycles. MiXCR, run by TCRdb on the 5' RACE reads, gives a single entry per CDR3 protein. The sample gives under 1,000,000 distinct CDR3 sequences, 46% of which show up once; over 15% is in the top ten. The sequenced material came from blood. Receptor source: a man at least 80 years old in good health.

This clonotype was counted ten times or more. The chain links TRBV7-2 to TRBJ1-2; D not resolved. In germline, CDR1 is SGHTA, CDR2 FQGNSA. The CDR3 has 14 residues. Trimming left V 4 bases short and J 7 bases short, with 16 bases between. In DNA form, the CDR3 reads TGTGCCAGCAGCTCAGAGATCTCCCACTTTGGCTACACCTTC. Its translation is CASSSEISHFGYTF.

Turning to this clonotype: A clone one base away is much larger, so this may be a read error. The CDR3 DNA sequence: TGTGCCATCAGTGAACAGGCTAGCGGGAGGTACAATGAGCAGTACTTC. Its translation is CAISEQASGRYNEQYF. J is TRBJ2-5 and V is TRBV10-3; 11 bases are shared with TRBD2. J gave up 11 bases and V 3 bases, and 14 bases lay outside the gene matches. CDR1 and CDR2 from the germline V gene are ENHRY and SYGVKD. The CDR3 totals 16 residues.

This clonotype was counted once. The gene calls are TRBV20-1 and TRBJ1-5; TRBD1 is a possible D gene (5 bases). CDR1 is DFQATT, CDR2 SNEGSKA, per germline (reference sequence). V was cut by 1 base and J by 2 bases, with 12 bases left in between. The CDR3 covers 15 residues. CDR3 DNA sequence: TGCAGTGCTAGAGCAGGGATGATGGGCAATCAGCCCCAGCATTTT. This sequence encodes CSARAGMMGNQPQHF.

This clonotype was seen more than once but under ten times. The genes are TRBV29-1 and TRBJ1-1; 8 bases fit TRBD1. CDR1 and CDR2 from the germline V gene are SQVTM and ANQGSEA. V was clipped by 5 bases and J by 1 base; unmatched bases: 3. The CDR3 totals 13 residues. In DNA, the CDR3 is TGCAGCGTTTTGACAGGGGAGAACACTGAAGCTTTCTTT. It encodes CSVLTGENTEAFF. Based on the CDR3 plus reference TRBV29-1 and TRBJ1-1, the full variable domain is SAVISQKPSRDICQRGTSLTIQCQVDSQVTMMFWYRQQPGQSLTLIATANQGSEATYESGFVIDKFPISRPNLTFSTLTVSNMSPEDSSIYLCSVLTGENTEAFFGQGTRLTVV.

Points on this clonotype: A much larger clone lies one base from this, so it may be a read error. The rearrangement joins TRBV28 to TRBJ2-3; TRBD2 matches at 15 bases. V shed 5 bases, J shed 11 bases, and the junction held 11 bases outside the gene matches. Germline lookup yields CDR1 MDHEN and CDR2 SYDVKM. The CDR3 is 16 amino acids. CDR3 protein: CASSPGGLAGGGVQYF. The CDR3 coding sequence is TGTGCCAGCAGTCCAGGGGGACTAGCGGGAGGCGGGGTGCAGTATTTT.

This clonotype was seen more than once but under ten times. The CDR3 DNA reads TGCAGCGTCAATAGCGGGAGGGCCATAGATACGCAGTATTTT. It encodes CSVNSGRAIDTQYF. V and J are TRBV29-1 and TRBJ2-3, with TRBD2 matching over 11 bases. The V gene end was trimmed by 6 bases and the J gene end by 5 bases; junction bases not matched to a gene: 7. Germline V lookup: CDR1 SQVTM, CDR2 ANQGSEA. The CDR3 runs 14 residues.

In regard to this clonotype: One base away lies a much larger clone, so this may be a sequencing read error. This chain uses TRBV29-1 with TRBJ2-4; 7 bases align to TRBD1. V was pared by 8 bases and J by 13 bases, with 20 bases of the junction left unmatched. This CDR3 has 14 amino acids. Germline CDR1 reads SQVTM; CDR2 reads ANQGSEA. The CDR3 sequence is CSTRKGGLRGEQYF. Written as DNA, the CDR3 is TGCAGCACCCGAAAAGGGGGCCTGAGAGGTGAGCAGTACTTC. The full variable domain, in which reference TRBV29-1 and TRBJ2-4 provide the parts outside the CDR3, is SAVISQKPSRDICQRGTSLTIQCQVDSQVTMMFWYRQQPGQSLTLIATANQGSEATYESGFVIDKFPISRPNLTFSTLTVSNMSPEDSSIYLCSTRKGGLRGEQYFGAGTRLSVL.

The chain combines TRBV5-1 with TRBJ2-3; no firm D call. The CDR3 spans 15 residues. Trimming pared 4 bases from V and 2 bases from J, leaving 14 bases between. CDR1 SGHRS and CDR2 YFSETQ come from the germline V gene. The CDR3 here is CASSPSPRPTDTQYF. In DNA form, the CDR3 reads TGCGCCAGCAGCCCCTCCCCGCGTCCCACAGATACGCAGTATTTT.

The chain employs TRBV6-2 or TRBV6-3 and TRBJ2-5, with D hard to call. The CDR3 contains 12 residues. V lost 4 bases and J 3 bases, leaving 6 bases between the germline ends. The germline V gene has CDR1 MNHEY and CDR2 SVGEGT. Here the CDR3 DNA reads TGTGCCAGCAGTTTCACGGAAGAGACCCAGTACTTC. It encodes CASSFTEETQYF.

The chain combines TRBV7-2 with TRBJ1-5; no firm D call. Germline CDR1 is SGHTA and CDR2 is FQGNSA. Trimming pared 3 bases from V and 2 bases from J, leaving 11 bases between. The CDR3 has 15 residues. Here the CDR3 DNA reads TGTGCCAGCAGCTTGGGCCTCCTGCGCAATCAGCCCCAGCATTTT. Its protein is CASSLGLLRNQPQHF.

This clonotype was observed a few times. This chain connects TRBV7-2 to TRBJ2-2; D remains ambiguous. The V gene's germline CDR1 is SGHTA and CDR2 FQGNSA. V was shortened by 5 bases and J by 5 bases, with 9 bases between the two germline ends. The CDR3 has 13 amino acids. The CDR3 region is CASSPMATGELFF. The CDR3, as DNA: TGTGCCAGCAGCCCTATGGCAACCGGGGAGCTGTTTTTT.

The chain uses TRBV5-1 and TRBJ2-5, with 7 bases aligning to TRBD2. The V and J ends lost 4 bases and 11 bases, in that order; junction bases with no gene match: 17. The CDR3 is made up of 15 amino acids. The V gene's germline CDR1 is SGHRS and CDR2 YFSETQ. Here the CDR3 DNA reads TGCGCCAGCAGCGCCACTAGCGCTGACTACAATGAGCAGTACTTC. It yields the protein CASSATSADYNEQYF. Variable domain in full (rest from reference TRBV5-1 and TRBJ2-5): KAGVTQTPRYLIKTRGQQVTLSCSPISGHRSVSWYQQTPGQGLQFLFEYFSETQRNKGNFPGRFSGRQFSNSRSEMNVSTLELGDSALYLCASSATSADYNEQYFGPGTRLLVL.

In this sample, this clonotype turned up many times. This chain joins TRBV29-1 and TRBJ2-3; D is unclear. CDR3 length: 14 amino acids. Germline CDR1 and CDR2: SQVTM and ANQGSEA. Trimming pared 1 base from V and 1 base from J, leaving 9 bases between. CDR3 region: CSVEAPARTDTQYF. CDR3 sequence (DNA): TGCAGCGTTGAAGCACCCGCTCGCACAGATACGCAGTATTTT.

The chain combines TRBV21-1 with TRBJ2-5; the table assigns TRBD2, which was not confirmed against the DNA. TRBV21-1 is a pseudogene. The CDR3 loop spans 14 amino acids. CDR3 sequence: CASSISEAVETRYF. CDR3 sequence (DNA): TGTGCCAGCAGCATATCCGAAGCGGTGGAGACCCGGTACTTC.

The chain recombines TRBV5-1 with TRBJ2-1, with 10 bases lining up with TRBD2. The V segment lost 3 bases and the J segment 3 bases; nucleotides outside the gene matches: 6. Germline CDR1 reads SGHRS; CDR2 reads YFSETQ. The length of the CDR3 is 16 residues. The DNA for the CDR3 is TGCGCCAGCAGCTCCCAAAGCGGGGGGGTCTACAATGAGCAGTTCTTC. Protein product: CASSSQSGGVYNEQFF.

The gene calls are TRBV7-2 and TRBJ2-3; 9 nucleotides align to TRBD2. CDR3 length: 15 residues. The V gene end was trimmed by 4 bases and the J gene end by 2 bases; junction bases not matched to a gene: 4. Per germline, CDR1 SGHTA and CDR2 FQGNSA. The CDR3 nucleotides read TGTGCCAGCAGCTCTTCTAGCGGGATCACAGATACGCAGTATTTT. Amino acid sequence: CASSSSSGITDTQYF.

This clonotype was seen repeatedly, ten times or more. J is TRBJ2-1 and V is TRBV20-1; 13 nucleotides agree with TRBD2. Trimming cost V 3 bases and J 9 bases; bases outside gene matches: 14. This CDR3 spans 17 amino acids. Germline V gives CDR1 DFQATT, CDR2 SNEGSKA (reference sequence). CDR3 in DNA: TGCAGTGCTAGCAGAGGGAGTACTAGCGGGAGGGCAAGTGAGCAGTTCTTC. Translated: CSASRGSTSGRASEQFF.

The CDR3 DNA follows: TGCGCCAGCAGCCAAGGAAGGGGGGCCCTTTCTTTCGGGGAGCTGTTTTTT. It yields the protein CASSQGRGALSFGELFF. This chain joins TRBV4-3 and TRBJ2-2; D possibly matches TRBD1 or TRBD2 (6 bases each). Looked up from germline, CDR1 is LGHNA and CDR2 is YSLEER. Trimming removed 1 base at V and 7 bases at J, with 19 bases between. This CDR3 spans 17 amino acids.

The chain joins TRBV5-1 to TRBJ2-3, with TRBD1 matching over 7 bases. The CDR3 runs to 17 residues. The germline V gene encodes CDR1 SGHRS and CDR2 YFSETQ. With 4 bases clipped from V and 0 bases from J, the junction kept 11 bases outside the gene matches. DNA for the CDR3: TGCGCCAGCAGCGCGTGGCCACAGGGGTCGAGCACAGATACGCAGTATTTT. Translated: CASSAWPQGSSTDTQYF.

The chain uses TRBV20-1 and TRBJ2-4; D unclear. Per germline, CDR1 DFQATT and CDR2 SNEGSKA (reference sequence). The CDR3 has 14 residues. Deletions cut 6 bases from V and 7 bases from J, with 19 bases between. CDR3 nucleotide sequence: TGCAGTGCCCACTCGAAGGGAATAGGGAACATTCAGTACTTC. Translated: CSAHSKGIGNIQYF.

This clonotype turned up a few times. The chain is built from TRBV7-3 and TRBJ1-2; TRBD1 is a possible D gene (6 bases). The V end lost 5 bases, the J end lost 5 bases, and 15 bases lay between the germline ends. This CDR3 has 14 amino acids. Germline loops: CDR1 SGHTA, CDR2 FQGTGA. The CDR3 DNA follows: TGTGCCAGCAGCGCCACCGGGACAAGTTATGGCTACACCTTC. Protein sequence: CASSATGTSYGYTF. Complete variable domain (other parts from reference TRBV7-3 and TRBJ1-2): GAGVSQTPSNKVTEKGKYVELRCDPISGHTALYWYRQSLGQGPEFLIYFQGTGAADDSGLPNDRFFAVRPEGSVSTLKIQRTERGDSAVYLCASSATGTSYGYTFGSGTRLTVV.

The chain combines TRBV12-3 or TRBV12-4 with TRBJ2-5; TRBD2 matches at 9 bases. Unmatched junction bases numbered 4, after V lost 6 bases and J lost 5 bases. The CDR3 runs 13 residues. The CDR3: CASRPSGRETQYF. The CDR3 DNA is TGTGCCAGCAGACCAAGCGGGAGGGAGACCCAGTACTTC.

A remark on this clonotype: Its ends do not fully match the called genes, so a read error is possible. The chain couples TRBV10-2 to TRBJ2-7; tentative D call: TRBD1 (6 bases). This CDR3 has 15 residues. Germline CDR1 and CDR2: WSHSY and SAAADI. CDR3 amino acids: CASSDSYRATYEQCF. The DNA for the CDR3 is TGCGCCAGCAGTGACTCGTACAGGGCGACCTACGAGCAGTGCTTC.

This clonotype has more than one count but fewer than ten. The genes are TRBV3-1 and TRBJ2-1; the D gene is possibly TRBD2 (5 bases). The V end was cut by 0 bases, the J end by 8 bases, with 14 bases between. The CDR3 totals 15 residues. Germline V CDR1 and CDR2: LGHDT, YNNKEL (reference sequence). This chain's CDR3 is CASSQEASLDDEQFF. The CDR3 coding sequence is TGTGCCAGCAGCCAAGAGGCTAGCCTTGACGATGAGCAGTTCTTC.

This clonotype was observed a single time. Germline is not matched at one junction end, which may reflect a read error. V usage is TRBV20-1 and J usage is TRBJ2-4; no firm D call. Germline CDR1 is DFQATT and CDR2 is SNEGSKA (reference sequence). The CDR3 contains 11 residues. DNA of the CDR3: TGCAGGGCTAGAGATCCCCCCATTCAGTACTTC. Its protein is CRARDPPIQYF.

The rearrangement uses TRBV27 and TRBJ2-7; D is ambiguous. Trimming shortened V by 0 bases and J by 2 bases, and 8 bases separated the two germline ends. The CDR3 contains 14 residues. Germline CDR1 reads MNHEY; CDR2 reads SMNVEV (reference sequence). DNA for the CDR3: TGTGCCAGCAGTTTATCACGGCAGACCTACGAGCAGTACTTC. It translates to CASSLSRQTYEQYF.